Reported below is one TCR beta chain. The antigen is unknown. This sample was included in a study of shared clonotypes between healthy human individuals. Study findings and constraints: Clonotypes shared by all four sorted-subset donors had higher generation probabilities than non-shared clonotypes.

Clones were read by immunoSEQ multiplex PCR, and TCRdb kept only the in-frame ones, dropping some. The data hold approximately 530,000 clones, with 90% to 97% observed a single time. The sequence came from a woman in her twenties or thirties in good health. The source material was naive CD4+ T cells sorted from blood. Subset described: CD45RA+ positively selected.

The CDR3 DNA follows: TGTGCCAGCACCCGGACGGTGAACACTGAAGCTTTCTTT. It yields the protein CASTRTVNTEAFF. V is TRBV7-9 and J is TRBJ1-1; no clear D gene. Trimming cost V 7 bases and J 0 bases, with 9 bases left between them. The germline gives CDR1 SEHNR, CDR2 FQNEAQ (reference sequence). The CDR3 runs to 13 residues.